The TCR beta chain under discussion was sequenced for a study of control samples from healthy donors and cancer patients. The CDR3 contains 18 residues. J lost 5 bases, V lost 2 bases, and 9 bases had no gene match. CDR1 is SGHDT and CDR2 is YYEEEE in the germline V gene. The data were produced by immunoSEQ multiplex PCR, yet TCRdb's version contains in-frame clones alone and is incomplete. Of approximately 100,000 clones in the sample, roughly 89% were seen once. This clonotype was obtained from a woman aged 45-59 years in good health. The genes are TRBV5-6 and TRBJ2-5; TRBD2 agrees at 16 bases. The sample comprised blood. In DNA, the CDR3 is TGTGCCAGCAGCTTACCGGGACTAGCGGGAGGGCTTACGGAGACCCAGTACTTC. This translates into CASSLPGLAGGLTETQYF.